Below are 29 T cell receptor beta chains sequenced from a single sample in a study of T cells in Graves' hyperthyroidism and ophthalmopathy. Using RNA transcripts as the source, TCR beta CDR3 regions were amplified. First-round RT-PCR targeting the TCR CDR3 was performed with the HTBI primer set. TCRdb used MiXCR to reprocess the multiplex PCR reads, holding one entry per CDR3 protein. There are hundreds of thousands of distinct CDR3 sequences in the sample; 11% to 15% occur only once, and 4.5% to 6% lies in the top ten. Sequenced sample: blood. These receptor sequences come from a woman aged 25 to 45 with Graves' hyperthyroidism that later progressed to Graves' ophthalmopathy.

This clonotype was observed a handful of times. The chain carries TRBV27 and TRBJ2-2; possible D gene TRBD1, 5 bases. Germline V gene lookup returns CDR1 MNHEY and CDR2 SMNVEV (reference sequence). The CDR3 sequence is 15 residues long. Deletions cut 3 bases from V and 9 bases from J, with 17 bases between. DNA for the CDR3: TGTGCCAGCAGTTTTTCGACTCCCCAGGGCCGGGAGCTGTTTTTT. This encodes CASSFSTPQGRELFF.

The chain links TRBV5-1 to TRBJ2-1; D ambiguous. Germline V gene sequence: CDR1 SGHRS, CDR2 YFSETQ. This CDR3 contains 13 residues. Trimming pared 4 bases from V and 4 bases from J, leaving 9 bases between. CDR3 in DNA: TGCGCCAGCAGCGCCGACCTATACAATGAGCAGTTCTTC. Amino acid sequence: CASSADLYNEQFF.

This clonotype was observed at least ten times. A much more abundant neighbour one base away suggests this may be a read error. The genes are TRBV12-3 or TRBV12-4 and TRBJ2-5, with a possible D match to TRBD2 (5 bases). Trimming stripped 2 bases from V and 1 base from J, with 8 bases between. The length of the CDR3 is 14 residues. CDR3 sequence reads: CASSLPGSQETQYF. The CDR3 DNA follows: TGTGCCAGCAGTTTACCGGGGAGCCAAGAGACCCAGTACTTC.

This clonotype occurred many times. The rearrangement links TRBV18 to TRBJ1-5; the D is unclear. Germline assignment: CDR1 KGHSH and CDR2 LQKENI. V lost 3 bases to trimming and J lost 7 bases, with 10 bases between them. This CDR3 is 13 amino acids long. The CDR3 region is CASSPRDGQPQHF. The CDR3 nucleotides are TGTGCCAGCTCACCTAGGGATGGCCAGCCCCAGCATTTT.

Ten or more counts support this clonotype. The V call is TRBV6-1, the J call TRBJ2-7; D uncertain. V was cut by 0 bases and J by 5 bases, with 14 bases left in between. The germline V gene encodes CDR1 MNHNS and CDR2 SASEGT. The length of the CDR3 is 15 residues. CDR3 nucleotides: TGTGCCAGCAGTGAAGCCCCCTCCGCAAGGGACGAGCAGTACTTC. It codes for CASSEAPSARDEQYF.

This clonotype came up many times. CDR3 residues: CASSARSVLVETQYF. In nucleotides, the CDR3 is TGTGCCAGCAGCGCCCGGTCCGTCCTAGTAGAGACCCAGTACTTC. This chain joins TRBV7-2 and TRBJ2-5; D remains unclear. The germline V and J ends were trimmed by 5 bases and 4 bases, with 17 bases remaining between them. The CDR3 is made up of 15 amino acids. CDR1 SGHTA and CDR2 FQGNSA come from the germline V gene.

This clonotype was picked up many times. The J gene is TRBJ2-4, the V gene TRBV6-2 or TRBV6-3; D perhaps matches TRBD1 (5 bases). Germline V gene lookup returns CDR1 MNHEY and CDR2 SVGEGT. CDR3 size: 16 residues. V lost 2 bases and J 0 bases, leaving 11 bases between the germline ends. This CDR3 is CASSYGASLAKNIQYF. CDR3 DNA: TGTGCCAGCAGTTACGGGGCCAGCTTAGCCAAAAACATTCAGTACTTC.

The CDR3 coding sequence is TGTGCCAGCAGTCCCCTAGAGGGAAACTACAATGAGCAGTTCTTC. Residues: CASSPLEGNYNEQFF. This chain uses TRBV6-1 with TRBJ2-1, with D maybe TRBD2 (5 bases). CDR1 is MNHNS, CDR2 SASEGT, per germline. This CDR3 contains 15 residues. The V end lost 5 bases, the J end lost 3 bases, and 14 bases lay between the germline ends.

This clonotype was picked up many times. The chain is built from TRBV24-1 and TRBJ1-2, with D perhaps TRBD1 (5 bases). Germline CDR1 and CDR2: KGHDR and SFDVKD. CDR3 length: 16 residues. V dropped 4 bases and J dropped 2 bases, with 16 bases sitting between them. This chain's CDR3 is CATSDYTRAGNYGYTF. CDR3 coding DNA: TGTGCCACCAGTGACTATACCCGGGCAGGGAACTATGGCTACACCTTC.

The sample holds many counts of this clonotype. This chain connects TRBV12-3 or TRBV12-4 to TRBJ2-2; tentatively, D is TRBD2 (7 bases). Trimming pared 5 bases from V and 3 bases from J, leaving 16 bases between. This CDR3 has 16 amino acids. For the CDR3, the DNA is TGTGCCAGCAGTCCCTTTGGGGGGGCGGACACCGGGGAGCTGTTTTTT. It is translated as CASSPFGGADTGELFF.

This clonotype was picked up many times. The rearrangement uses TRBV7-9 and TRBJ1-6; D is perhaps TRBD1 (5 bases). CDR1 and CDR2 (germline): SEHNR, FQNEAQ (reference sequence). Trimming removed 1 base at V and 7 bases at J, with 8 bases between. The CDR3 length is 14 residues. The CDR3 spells CASSLGGGNSPLHF. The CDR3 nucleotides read TGTGCCAGCAGCTTAGGGGGCGGGAATTCACCCCTCCACTTT.

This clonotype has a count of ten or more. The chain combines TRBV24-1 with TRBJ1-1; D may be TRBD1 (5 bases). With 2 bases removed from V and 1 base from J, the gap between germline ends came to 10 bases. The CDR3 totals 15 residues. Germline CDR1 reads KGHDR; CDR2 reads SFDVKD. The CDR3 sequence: CATSDSRGGNTEAFF. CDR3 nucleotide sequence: TGTGCCACCAGTGATTCGAGGGGAGGGAACACTGAAGCTTTCTTT.

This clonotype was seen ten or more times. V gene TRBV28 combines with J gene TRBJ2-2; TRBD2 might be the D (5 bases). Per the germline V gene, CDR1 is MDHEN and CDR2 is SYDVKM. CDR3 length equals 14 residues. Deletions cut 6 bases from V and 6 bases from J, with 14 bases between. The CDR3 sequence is CASSESGISGELFF. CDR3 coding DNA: TGTGCCAGCAGCGAATCGGGGATTTCCGGGGAGCTGTTTTTT.

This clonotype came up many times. The DNA for the CDR3 is TGTGCCAGCAGCTTAGGGAGGACAAATCTGGCTGAAGCTTTCTTT. Amino acids: CASSLGRTNLAEAFF. The chain carries TRBV7-9 and TRBJ1-1; D might be TRBD1 (5 bases). Germline CDR1 is SEHNR and CDR2 is FQNEAQ (reference sequence). V gave up 1 base and J gave up 6 bases, with 15 bases separating them. This CDR3 spans 15 amino acids.

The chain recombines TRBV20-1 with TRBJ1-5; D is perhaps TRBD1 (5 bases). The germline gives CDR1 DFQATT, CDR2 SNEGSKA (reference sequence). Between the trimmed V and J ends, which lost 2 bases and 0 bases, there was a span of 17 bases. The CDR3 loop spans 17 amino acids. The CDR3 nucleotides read TGCAGTGCTAGACTCCCCCGGGGCGAGGGTAGCAATCAGCCCCAGCATTTT. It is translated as CSARLPRGEGSNQPQHF.

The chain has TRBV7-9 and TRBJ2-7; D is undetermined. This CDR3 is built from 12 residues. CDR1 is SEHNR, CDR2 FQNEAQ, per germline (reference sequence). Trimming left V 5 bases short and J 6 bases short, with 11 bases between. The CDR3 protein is CASSPPGFEQYF. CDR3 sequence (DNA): TGTGCCAGCAGCCCGCCCGGGTTCGAGCAGTACTTC.

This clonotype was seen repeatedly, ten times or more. The CDR3 is CASSVGTGYGYTF. CDR3 DNA: TGTGCCAGCAGCGTAGGGACAGGCTATGGCTACACCTTC. The chain employs TRBV2 and TRBJ1-2; TRBD1 aligns across 8 bases. This CDR3 is 13 amino acids long. Unmatched junction bases numbered 4, after V lost 6 bases and J lost 4 bases. Germline lookup yields CDR1 SNHLY and CDR2 FYNNEI.

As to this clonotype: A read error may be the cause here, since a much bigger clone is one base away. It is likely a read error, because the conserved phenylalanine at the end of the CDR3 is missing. DNA of the CDR3: TGTGCCAGCAGATTCAAGAGCTCCTACAATGAGCAGTTCCTC. It specifies CASRFKSSYNEQFL. The chain recombines TRBV6-2 or TRBV6-3 with TRBJ2-1; D is unresolved. Germline V lookup: CDR1 MNHEY, CDR2 SVGEGT. There are 14 residues in the CDR3. The V gene lost 6 bases and the J gene lost 0 bases, with 9 bases spanning the gap.

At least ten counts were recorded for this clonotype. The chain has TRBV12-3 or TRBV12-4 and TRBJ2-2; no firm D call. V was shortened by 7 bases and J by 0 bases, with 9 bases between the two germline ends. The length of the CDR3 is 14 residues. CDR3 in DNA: TGTGCCAGCAAGAGTGACGCGAACACCGGGGAGCTGTTTTTT. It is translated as CASKSDANTGELFF.

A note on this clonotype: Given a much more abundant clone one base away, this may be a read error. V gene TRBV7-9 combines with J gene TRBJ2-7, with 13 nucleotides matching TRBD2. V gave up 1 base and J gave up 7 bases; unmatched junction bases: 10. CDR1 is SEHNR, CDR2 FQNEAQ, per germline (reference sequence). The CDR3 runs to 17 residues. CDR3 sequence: CASSLVSLAGGMDEQYF. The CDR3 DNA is TGTGCCAGCAGCTTAGTTTCACTAGCGGGAGGGATGGATGAGCAGTACTTC.

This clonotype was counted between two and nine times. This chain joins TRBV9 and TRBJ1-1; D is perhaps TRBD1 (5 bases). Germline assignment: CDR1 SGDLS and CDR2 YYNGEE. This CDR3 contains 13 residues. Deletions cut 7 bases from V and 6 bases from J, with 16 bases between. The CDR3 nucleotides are TGTGCCAGCGGCGGGGGTGGGGGGTCTGAAGCTTTCTTT. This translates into CASGGGGGSEAFF.

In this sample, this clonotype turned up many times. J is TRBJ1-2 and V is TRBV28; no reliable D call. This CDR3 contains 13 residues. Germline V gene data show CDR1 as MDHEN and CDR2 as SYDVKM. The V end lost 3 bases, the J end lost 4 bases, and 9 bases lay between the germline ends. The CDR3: CASSFRGGYGYTF. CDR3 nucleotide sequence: TGTGCCAGCAGTTTTCGGGGTGGCTATGGCTACACCTTC.

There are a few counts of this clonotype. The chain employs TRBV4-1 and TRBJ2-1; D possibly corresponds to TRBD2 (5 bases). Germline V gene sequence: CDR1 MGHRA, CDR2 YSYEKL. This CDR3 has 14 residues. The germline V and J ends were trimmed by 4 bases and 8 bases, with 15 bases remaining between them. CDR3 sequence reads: CASSPLDLGDEQFF. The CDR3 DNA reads TGCGCCAGCAGCCCCCTCGACCTCGGGGATGAGCAGTTCTTC.

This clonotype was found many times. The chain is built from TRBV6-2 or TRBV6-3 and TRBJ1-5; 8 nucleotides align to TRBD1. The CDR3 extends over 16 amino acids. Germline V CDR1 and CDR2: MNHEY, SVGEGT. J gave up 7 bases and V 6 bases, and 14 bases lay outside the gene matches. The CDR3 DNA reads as TGTGCCAGCAGGTCACCAAGCAGGGGGCTGGAACAGCCCCAGCATTTT. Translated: CASRSPSRGLEQPQHF.

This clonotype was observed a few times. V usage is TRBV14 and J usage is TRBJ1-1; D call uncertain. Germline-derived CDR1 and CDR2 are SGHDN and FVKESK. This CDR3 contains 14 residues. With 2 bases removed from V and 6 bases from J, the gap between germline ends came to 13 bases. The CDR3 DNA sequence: TGTGCCAGCAGCCAACCCAGGCGGGTGGCTGAAGCTTTCTTT. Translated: CASSQPRRVAEAFF.

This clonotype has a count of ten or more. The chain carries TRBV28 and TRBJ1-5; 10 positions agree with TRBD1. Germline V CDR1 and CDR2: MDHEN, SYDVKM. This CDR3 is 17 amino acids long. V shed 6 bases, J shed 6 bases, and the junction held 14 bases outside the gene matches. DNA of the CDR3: TGTGCCAGCAGCTCAGGACAGGGGGACGGTTGGGTTCAGCCCCAGCATTTT. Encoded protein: CASSSGQGDGWVQPQHF.

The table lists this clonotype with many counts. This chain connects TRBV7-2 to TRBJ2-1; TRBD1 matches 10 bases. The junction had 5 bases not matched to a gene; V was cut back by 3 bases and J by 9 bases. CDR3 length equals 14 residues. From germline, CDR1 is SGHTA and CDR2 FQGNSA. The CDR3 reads CASSLGQGYSEQFF. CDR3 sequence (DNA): TGTGCCAGCAGCTTGGGACAGGGGTATAGTGAGCAGTTCTTC.

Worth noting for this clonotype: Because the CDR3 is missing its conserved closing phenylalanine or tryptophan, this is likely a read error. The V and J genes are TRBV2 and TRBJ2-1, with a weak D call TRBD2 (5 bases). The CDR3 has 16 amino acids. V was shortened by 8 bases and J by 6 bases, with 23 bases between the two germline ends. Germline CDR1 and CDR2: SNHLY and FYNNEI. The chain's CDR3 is CASCLPSNTAGNEQFC. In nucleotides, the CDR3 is TGTGCCAGCTGCTTACCTAGCAACACGGCGGGCAATGAGCAGTTCTGC.

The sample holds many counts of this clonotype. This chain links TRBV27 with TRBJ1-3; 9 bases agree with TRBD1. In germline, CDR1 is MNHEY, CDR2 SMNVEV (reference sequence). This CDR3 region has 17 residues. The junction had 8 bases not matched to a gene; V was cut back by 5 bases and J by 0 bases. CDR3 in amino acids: CASSRTRDRASGNTIYF. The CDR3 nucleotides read TGTGCCAGCAGTCGGACCCGGGACAGGGCCTCTGGAAACACCATATATTTT.